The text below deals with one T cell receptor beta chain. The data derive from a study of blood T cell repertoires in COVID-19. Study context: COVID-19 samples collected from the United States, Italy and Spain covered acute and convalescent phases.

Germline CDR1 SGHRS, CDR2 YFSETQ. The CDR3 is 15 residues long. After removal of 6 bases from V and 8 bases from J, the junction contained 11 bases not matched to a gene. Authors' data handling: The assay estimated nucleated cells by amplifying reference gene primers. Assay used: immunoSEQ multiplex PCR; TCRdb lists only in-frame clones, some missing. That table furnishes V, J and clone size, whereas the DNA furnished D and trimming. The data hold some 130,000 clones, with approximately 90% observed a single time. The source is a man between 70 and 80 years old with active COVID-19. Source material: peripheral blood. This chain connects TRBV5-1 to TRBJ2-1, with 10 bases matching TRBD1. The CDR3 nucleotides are TGCGCCAGCAATTCGGGACAGGGGCCATCGGATGAGCAGTTCTTC. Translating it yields CASNSGQGPSDEQFF.